The present TCR beta chain was sequenced within a study of PD-1 blockade in classical Hodgkin lymphoma. The data were produced by immunoSEQ multiplex PCR, yet TCRdb's version contains in-frame clones alone and is incomplete. The table has about 31,000 clones, 81% seen once. The time point denotes: cycle 4 day 1 (C4D1), after 6 weeks of nivolumab. Following autologous stem cell transplantation, relapse occurred in every patient, and exposure to brentuximab vedotin varied. V gave up 2 bases and J gave up 5 bases; unmatched junction bases: 12. Germline CDR1 and CDR2: SGHAT and FQDESV (reference sequence). The CDR3 is made up of 19 amino acids.

The V and J genes are TRBV11-1 and TRBJ2-3, with 14 nucleotides matching TRBD2. The receptor was isolated from a human donor with classical Hodgkin lymphoma. The source material was peripheral blood mononuclear cells (PBMCs), sampled before the fourth cycle of nivolumab. The CDR3 reads CASSLPGLAGVRWRDTQYF. In DNA form, the CDR3 reads TGTGCCAGCAGCTTACCGGGACTAGCGGGAGTAAGGTGGAGAGATACGCAGTATTTT. The whole variable domain, remainder taken from reference TRBV11-1 and TRBJ2-3, is EAEVAQSPRYKITEKSQAVAFWCDPISGHATLYWYRQILGQGPELLVQFQDESVVDDSQLPKDRFSAERLKGVDSTLKIQPAELGDSAMYLCASSLPGLAGVRWRDTQYFGPGTRLTVL.